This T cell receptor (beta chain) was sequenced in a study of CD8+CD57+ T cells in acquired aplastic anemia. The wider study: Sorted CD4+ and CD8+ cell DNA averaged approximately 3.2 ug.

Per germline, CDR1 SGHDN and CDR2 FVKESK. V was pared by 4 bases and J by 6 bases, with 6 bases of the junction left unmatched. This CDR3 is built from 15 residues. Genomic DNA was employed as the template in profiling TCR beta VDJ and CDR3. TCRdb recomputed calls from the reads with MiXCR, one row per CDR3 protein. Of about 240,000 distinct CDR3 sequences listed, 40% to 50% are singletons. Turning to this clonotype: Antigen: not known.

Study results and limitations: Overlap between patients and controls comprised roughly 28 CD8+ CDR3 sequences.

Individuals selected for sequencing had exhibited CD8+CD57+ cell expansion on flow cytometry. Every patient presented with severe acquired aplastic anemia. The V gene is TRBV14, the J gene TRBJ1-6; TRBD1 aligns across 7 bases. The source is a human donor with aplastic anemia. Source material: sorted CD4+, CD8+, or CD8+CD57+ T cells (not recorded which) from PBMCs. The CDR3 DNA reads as TGTGCCAGCAGCCTTCGACAGGGACTTAATTCACCCCTCCACTTT. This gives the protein CASSLRQGLNSPLHF.